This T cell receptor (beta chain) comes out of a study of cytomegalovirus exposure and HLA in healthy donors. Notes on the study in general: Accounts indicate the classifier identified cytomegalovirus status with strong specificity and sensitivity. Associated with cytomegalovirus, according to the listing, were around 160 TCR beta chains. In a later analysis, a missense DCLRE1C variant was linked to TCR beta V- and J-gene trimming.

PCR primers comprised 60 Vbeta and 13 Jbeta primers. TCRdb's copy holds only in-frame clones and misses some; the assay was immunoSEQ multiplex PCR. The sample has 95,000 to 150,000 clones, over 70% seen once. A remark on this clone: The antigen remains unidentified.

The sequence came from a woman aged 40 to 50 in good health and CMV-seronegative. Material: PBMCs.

Here the CDR3 DNA reads TGTGCCAGCCAAGTGGGCACGAACACTGAAGCTTTCTTT. Protein sequence: CASQVGTNTEAFF. The V gene is TRBV2, the J gene TRBJ1-1; no definite D call. This CDR3 is built from 13 residues. V lost 8 bases to trimming and J lost 1 base, with 11 bases between them. Germline V gene sequence: CDR1 SNHLY, CDR2 FYNNEI. The entire variable domain, with the rest obtained from reference TRBV2 and TRBJ1-1, is as follows: EPEVTQTPSHQVTQMGQEVILRCVPISNHLYFYWYRQILGQKVEFLVSFYNNEISEKSEIFDDQFSVERPDGSNFTLKIRSTKLEDSAMYFCASQVGTNTEAFFGQGTRLTVV.